Detailed here is one T cell receptor (beta chain). Its antigen is as yet unknown. MiXCR, applied by TCRdb to the reads, yields one record per CDR3 protein. In the table there are some 940,000 distinct CDR3 sequences, under 40% of which are singletons. This sample is part of a study of T cell repertoires in cytomegalovirus infection. Whole-study context: Epitope selection comprised recently identified HLA-C-restricted CMV epitopes and well-studied HLA-B-restricted CMV epitopes. Indicated by public TCR beta signatures were CMV infection and matching HLA type. Whole-study results and caveats: Of the TCR beta families, the public ones yielded a cumulative frequency that identified carriers of CMV plus the relevant HLA. CMV-specific TCR beta clonotypes restricted by HLA-C were the ones dominating the ex vivo response.

Per germline, CDR1 KGHSH and CDR2 LQKENI. The V end lost 2 bases, the J end lost 5 bases, and 12 bases lay between the germline ends. The CDR3 runs 14 residues. The source of this sequence is a human donor in good health (CMV status not recorded). Some clones in this sample may be carry-over from other donors' samples. The sequenced sample was cultured CD8+ T cells from PBMCs, obtained from culture after CMV antigen stimulation. V gene TRBV18 combines with J gene TRBJ1-1; D gene ambiguous. DNA of the CDR3: TGTGCCAGCTCACCAAGACAAGGAGAAACTGAAGCTTTCTTT. It codes for CASSPRQGETEAFF.